The following is a T cell receptor (beta chain) sequence with its context. This specimen belongs to a study of blood T cells in healthy people across ages. Alongside a J-beta primer mix, a sample-barcoded 5' primer served in a second PCR lasting roughly 7 to 11 cycles. Each cDNA was tagged by a template-switch adaptor containing 12 random nucleotides. Via MiXCR, TCRdb re-called the 5' RACE reads, giving one row per CDR3 protein. Among approximately 900,000 distinct CDR3 sequences listed, approximately 49% were seen once. V was clipped by 10 bases and J by 5 bases, with 18 bases between them. The CDR3 loop spans 14 amino acids.

The sequenced material came from blood. The source of this sequence is a young man in good health. The rearrangement joins TRBV12-3 or TRBV12-4 to TRBJ2-1, with D perhaps being TRBD1 or TRBD2 (5 bases each). CDR3 nucleotide sequence: TGTGCCAACCGAGTGGGACGGATCGACAATGAGCAGTTCTTC. It translates to CANRVGRIDNEQFF.